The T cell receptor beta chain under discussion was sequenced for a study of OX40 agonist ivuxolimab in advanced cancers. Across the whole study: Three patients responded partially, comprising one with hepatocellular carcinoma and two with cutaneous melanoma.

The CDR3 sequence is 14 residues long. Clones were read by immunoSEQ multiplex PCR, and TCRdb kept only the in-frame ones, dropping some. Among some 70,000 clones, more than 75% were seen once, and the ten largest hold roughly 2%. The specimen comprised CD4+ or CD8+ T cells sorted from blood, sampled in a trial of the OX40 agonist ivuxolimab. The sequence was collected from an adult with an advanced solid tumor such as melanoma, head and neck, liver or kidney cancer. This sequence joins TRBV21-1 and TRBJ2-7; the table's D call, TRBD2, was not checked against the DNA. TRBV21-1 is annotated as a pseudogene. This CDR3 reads CASPRTTSPYEQYF. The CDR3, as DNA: TGTGCCAGCCCCCGGACTACCTCTCCCTACGAGCAGTACTTC.